The clone carrying this TCR beta chain was observed a single time. How the authors handled the data: The assay estimated nucleated cells by amplifying reference gene primers. The data were produced by immunoSEQ multiplex PCR, yet TCRdb's version contains in-frame clones alone and is incomplete. V and J calls and clone size are copied from that table; D and trimming were computed from the DNA. The profile shows approximately 170,000 clones, under 85% of them singletons. The CDR3 extends over 14 amino acids. This sample was included in a study of blood T cell repertoires in COVID-19. Study-level information: Material from acute and convalescent COVID-19 was sourced from the United States, Italy and Spain. T cells, B-cell-depleted T cells, or PBMCs supplied cDNA or gDNA.

The gene calls are TRBV21-1 and TRBJ2-3; the D call TRBD2 from the table was never checked on the DNA. TRBV21-1 is reported as a pseudogene. Sequencing was performed on peripheral blood. The receptor comes from a man aged 55 to 70 who had recovered from COVID-19. The CDR3 DNA sequence: TGTGCCAGCAGCACGTGCGGGGGGCTCGATACGCAGTATTTT. It yields the protein CASSTCGGLDTQYF.